This paragraph covers one T cell receptor beta chain sequence. Its cognate antigen is unknown. The data were obtained in a study of cytomegalovirus exposure and HLA in healthy donors. Study conclusions and caveats: Highly shared variants forming one cluster were likely a sequencing artifact. When the data were analyzed later, several of the most significant clusters appeared to be linked to common viral pathogens.

V was clipped by 3 bases and J by 4 bases, with 12 bases between them. CDR3 length equals 14 residues. Germline-derived CDR1 and CDR2 are MGHDK and SYGVNS. PCR employed 60 Vbeta and 13 Jbeta primers. Here immunoSEQ multiplex PCR was the method, and the copy in TCRdb shows in-frame clones only, minus some. The data show roughly 190,000 clones, with around 86% seen just once and 6.3% held by the top ten. The sequenced sample was PBMCs. The receptor comes from a man aged 35 to 55 in good health and CMV-seropositive. The chain links TRBV25-1 to TRBJ2-5, with D unclear. The chain's CDR3 is CASSESQDRETQYF. Written as DNA, the CDR3 is TGTGCCAGCAGTGAGTCCCAGGATAGAGAGACCCAGTACTTC.